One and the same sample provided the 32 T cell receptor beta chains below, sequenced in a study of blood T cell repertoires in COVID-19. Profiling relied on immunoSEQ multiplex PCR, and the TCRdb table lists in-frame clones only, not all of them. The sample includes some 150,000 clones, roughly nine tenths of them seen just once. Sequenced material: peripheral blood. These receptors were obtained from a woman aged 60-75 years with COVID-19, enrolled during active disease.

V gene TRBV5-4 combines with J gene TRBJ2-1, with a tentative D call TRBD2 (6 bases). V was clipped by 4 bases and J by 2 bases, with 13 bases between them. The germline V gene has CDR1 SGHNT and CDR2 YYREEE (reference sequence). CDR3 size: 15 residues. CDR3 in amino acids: CASSVASDPYNEQFF. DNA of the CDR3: TGTGCCAGCAGCGTCGCTAGCGACCCCTACAATGAGCAGTTCTTC.

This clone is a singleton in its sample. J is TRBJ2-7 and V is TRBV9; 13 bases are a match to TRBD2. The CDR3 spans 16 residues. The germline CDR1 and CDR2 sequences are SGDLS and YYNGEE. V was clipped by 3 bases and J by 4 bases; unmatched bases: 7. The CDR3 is CASSEGLAGVGYEQYF. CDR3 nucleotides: TGTGCCAGCAGCGAAGGACTAGCGGGAGTAGGATACGAGCAGTACTTC.

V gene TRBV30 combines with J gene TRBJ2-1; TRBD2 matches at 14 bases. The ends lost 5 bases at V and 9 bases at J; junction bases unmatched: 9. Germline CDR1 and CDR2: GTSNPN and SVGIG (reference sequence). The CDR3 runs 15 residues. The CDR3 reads CAWGGTSGRNSEQFF. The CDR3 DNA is TGTGCCTGGGGGGGGACTAGCGGGAGAAATAGTGAGCAGTTCTTC.

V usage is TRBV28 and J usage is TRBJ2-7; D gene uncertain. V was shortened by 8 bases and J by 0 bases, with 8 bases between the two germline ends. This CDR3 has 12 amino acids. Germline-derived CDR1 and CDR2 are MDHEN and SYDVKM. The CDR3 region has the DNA TGTGCCAGCCGCCAGATCTCCTACGAGCAGTACTTC. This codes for CASRQISYEQYF.

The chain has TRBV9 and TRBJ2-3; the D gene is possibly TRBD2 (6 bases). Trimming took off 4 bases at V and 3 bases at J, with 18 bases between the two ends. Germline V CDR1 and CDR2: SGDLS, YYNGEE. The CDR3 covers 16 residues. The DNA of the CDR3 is TGTGCCAGCAGCCCCGGGACTCATAGGGGTACAGATACGCAGTATTTT. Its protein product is CASSPGTHRGTDTQYF.

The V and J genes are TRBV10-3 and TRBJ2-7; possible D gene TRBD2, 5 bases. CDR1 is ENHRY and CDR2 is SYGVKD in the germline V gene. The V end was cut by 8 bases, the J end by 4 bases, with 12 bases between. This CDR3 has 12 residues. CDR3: CAIALGGYEQYF. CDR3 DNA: TGTGCCATCGCACTAGGCGGGTACGAGCAGTACTTC.

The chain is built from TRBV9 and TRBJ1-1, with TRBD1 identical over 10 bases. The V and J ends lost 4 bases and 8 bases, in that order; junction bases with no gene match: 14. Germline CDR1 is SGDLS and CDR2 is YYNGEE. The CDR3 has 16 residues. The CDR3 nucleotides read TGTGCCAGCAGCCGGCAACCCCCGGACAGGGGGAGGGAAGCTTTCTTT. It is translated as CASSRQPPDRGREAFF. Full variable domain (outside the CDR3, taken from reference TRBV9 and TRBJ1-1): DSGVTQTPKHLITATGQRVTLRCSPRSGDLSVYWYQQSLDQGLQFLIQYYNGEERAKGNILERFSAQQFPDLHSELNLSSLELGDSALYFCASSRQPPDRGREAFFGQGTRLTVV.

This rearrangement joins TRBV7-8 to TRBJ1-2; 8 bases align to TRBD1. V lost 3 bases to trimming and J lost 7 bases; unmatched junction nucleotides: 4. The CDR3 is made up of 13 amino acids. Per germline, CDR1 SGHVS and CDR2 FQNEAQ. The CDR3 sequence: CASSLDDRGGYTF. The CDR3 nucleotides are TGTGCCAGCAGCTTGGACGACAGGGGTGGCTACACCTTC.

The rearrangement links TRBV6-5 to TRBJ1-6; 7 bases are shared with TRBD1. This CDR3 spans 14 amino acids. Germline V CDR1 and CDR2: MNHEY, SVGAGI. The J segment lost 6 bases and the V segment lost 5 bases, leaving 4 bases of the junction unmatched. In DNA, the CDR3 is TGTGCCAGCAGTCTACAGGGGCCTAATTCACCCCTCCACTTT. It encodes CASSLQGPNSPLHF.

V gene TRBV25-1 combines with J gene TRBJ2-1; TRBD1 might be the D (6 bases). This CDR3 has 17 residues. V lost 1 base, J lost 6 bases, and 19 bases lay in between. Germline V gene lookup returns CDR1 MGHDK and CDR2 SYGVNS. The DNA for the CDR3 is TGTGCCAGCAGTGAATGGTCAGGACAGCTGCGAGTCAATGAGCAGTTCTTC. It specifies CASSEWSGQLRVNEQFF.

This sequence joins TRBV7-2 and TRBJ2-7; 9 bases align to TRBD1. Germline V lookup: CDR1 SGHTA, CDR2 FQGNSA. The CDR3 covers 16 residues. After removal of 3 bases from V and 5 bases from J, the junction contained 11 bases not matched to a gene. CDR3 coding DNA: TGTGCCAGCAGCTTCGTCTTCGGACAGGGGTTAAACGAGCAGTACTTC. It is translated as CASSFVFGQGLNEQYF. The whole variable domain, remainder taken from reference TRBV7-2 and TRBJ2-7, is GAGVSQSPSNKVTEKGKDVELRCDPISGHTALYWYRQSLGQGLEFLIYFQGNSAPDKSGLPSDRFSAERTGGSVSTLTIQRTQQEDSAVYLCASSFVFGQGLNEQYFGPGTRLTVT.

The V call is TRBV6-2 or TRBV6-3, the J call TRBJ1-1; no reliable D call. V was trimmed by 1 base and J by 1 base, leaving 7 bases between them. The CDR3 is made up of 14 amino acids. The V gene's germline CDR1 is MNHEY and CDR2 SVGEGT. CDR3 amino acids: CASSYYDWNTEAFF. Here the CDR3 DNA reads TGTGCCAGCAGTTACTATGACTGGAACACTGAAGCTTTCTTT.

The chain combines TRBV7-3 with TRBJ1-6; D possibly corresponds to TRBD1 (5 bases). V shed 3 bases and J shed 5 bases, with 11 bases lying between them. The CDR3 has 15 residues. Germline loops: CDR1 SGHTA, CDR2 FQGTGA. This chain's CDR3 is CASSFWGRHNSPLHF. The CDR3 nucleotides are TGTGCCAGCAGCTTCTGGGGCAGACATAATTCACCCCTCCACTTT.

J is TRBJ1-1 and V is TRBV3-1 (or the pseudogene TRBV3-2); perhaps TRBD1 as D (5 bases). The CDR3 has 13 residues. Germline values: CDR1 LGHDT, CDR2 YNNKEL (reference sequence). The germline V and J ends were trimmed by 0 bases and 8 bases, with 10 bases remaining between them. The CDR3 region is CASSQDLPGEAFF. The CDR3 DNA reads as TGTGCCAGCAGCCAAGATCTGCCAGGGGAAGCTTTCTTT.

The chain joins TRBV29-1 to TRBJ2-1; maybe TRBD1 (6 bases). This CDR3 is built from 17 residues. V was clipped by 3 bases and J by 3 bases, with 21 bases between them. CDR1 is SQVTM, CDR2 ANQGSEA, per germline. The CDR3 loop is CSVDYRGWFWFYNEQFF. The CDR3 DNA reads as TGCAGCGTTGACTATAGGGGGTGGTTTTGGTTCTACAATGAGCAGTTCTTC.

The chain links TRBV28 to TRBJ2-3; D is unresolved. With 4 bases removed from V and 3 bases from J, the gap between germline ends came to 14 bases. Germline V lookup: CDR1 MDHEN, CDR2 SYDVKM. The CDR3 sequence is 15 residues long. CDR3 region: CASSSTEIWTDTQYF. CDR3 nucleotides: TGTGCCAGCAGTTCGACTGAGATTTGGACAGATACGCAGTATTTT.

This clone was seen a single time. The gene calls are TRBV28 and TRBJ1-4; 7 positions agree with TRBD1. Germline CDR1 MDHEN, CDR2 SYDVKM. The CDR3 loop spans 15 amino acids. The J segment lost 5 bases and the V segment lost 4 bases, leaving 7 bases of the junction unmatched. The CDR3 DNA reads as TGTGCCAGCAGTTCACCGGGACAGCCAAATGAAAAACTGTTTTTT. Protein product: CASSSPGQPNEKLFF.

The CDR3 sequence is CAWSNRDYEQYF. CDR3 nucleotides: TGTGCCTGGAGTAACAGGGACTACGAGCAGTACTTC. The chain uses TRBV30 and TRBJ2-7, with a weak D call TRBD1 (6 bases). This CDR3 spans 12 amino acids. Germline lookup yields CDR1 GTSNPN and CDR2 SVGIG (reference sequence). Trimming stripped 2 bases from V and 3 bases from J, with 8 bases between.

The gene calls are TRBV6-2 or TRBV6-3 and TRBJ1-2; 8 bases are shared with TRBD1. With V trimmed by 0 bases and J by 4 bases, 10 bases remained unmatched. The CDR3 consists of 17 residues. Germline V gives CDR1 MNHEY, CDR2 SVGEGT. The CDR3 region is CASSYSISGQAVYGYTF. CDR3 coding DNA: TGTGCCAGCAGTTACTCCATCTCGGGACAGGCGGTCTATGGCTACACCTTC.

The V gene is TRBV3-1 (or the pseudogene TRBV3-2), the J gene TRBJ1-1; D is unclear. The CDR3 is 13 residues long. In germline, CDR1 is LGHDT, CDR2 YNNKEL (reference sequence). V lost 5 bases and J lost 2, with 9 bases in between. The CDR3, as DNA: TGTGCCAGCAGCAGTCGGAGTAACACTGAAGCTTTCTTT. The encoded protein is CASSSRSNTEAFF.

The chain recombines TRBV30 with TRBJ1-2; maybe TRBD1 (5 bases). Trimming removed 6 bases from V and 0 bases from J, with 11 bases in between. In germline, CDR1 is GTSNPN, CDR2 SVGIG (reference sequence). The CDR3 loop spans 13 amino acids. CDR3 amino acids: CACPRQSNYGYTF. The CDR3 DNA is TGTGCCTGTCCCCGACAGTCTAACTATGGCTACACCTTC. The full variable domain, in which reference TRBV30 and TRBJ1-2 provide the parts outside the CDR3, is SQTIHQWPATLVQPVGSPLSLECTVEGTSNPNLYWYRQAAGRGLQLLFYSVGIGQISSEVPQNLSASRPQDRQFILSSKKLLLSDSGFYLCACPRQSNYGYTFGSGTRLTVV.

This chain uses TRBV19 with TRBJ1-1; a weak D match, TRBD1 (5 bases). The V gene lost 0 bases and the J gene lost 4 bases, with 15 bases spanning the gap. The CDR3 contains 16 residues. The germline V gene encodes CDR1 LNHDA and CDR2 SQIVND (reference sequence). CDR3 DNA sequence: TGTGCCAGTAGTATAGATCTATGGGGGGGTTCCACTGAAGCTTTCTTT. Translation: CASSIDLWGGSTEAFF.

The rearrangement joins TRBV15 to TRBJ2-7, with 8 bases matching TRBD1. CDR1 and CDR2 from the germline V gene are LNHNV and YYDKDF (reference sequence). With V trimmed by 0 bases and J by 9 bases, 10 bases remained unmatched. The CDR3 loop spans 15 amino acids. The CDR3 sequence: CATSRDPGTGPGQYF. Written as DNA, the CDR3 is TGTGCCACCAGCAGAGATCCCGGGACAGGTCCCGGGCAGTACTTC.

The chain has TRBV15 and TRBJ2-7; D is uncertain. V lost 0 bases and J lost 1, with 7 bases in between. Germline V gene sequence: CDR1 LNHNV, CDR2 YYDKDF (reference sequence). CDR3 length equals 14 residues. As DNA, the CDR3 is TGTGCCACCAGCAGAGAGGCTAGATCCTACGAGCAGTACTTC. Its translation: CATSREARSYEQYF.

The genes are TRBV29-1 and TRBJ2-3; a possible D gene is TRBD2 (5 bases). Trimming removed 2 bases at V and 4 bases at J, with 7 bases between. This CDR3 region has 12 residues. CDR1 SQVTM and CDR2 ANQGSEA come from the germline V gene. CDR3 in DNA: TGCAGCGTTGAACTAGCAGCAGATACGCAGTATTTT. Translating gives CSVELAADTQYF.

CDR3 in amino acids: CASSRDPGANQPQHF. In nucleotides, the CDR3 is TGTGCCAGCTCCCGAGACCCAGGGGCAAATCAGCCCCAGCATTTT. V is TRBV18 and J is TRBJ1-5; tentatively, D is TRBD1 (6 bases). This CDR3 region has 15 residues. V was cut by 6 bases and J by 4 bases, with 16 bases left in between. CDR1 is KGHSH and CDR2 is LQKENI in the germline V gene.

The CDR3 DNA reads as TGCAGTGCTAGTCGGGACAGAAGAACTTACTCTGGAAACACCATATATTTT. It codes for CSASRDRRTYSGNTIYF. The V gene is TRBV20-1, the J gene TRBJ1-3; 7 bases are a match to TRBD1. The CDR3 is 17 residues long. Trimming took 3 bases from V and 0 from J; bases not matched to a gene: 11. From germline, CDR1 is DFQATT and CDR2 SNEGSKA (reference sequence).

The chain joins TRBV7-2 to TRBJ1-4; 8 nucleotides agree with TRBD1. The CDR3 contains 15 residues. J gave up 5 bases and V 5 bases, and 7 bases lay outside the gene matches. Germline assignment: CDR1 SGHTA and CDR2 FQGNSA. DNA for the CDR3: TGTGCCAGCAGCGTCGACAGGGGAAAAAATGAAAAACTGTTTTTT. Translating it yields CASSVDRGKNEKLFF.

The CDR3 DNA is TGTGCATCGACAGGGGGCTTTAATGAAAAACTGTTTTTT. Its translation: CASTGGFNEKLFF. The V call is TRBV30, the J call TRBJ1-4; the match to TRBD1 covers 10 bases. The germline gives CDR1 GTSNPN, CDR2 SVGIG (reference sequence). This CDR3 comprises 13 residues. Supplemented by reference TRBV30 and TRBJ1-4, the full variable domain reads SQTIHQWPATLVQPVGSPLSLECTVEGTSNPNLYWYRQAAGRGLQLLFYSVGIGQISSEVPQNLSASRPQDRQFILSSKKLLLSDSGFYLCASTGGFNEKLFFGSGTQLSVL.

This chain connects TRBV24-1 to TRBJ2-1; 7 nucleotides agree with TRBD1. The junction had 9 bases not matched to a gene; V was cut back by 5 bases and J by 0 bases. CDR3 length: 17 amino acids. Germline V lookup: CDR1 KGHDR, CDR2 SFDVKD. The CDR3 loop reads CATSGKTGTSSYNEQFF. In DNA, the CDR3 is TGTGCCACCAGTGGGAAGACAGGGACCAGCTCCTACAATGAGCAGTTCTTC.

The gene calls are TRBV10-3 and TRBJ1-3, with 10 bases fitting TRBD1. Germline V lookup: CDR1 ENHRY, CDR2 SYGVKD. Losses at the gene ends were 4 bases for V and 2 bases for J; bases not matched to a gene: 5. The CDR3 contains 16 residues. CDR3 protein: CAISGGQGTTGNTIYF. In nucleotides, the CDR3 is TGTGCCATCAGTGGGGGACAGGGGACGACTGGAAACACCATATATTTT.

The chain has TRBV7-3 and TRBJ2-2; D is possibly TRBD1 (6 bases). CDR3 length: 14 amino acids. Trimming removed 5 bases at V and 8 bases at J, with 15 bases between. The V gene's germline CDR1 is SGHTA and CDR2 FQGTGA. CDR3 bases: TGTGCCAGCAGCCGGAACAGGGTTTCAGGGGAGCTGTTTTTT. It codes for CASSRNRVSGELFF.